This T cell receptor (beta chain) was captured in a study of OX40 agonist ivuxolimab in advanced cancers. Data came from immunoSEQ multiplex PCR; TCRdb stores just in-frame clones and leaves some out. The sample has some 44,000 clones; 80% are singletons. V was clipped by 1 base and J by 5 bases, with 15 bases between them. The CDR3 is 15 residues long. Germline CDR1 reads SGHKS; CDR2 reads YYEKEE (reference sequence). This TCR came from an adult with an advanced solid tumor such as melanoma, head and neck, liver or kidney cancer. The chain couples TRBV5-5 to TRBJ2-5; TRBD2 might be the D (6 bases). The source was CD4+ or CD8+ T cells sorted from blood, collected in a trial of the OX40 agonist ivuxolimab. The CDR3 protein is CASSLNTGVGETQYF. The CDR3 nucleotides are TGTGCCAGCAGCTTGAACACGGGAGTTGGGGAGACCCAGTACTTC.